The 4 T cell receptor beta chains below were found in one sample sequenced in a study of OX40 agonist ivuxolimab in advanced cancers. Produced via immunoSEQ multiplex PCR; TCRdb's table is partial and in-frame only. Of some 50,000 clones in the sample, approximately 75% were seen once. The sequencing used CD4+ or CD8+ T cells sorted from blood, collected in a trial of the OX40 agonist ivuxolimab. These receptors all stem from an adult with an advanced solid tumor such as melanoma, head and neck, liver or kidney cancer.

The rearrangement joins TRBV19 to TRBJ2-3; 8 bases fit TRBD2. V shed 4 bases and J 2 bases; nucleotides not matched to a gene: 5. This CDR3 spans 15 amino acids. The V gene's germline CDR1 is LNHDA and CDR2 SQIVND (reference sequence). CDR3 sequence: CASSTAGGDTDTQYF. The DNA of the CDR3 is TGTGCCAGTAGTACGGCGGGGGGAGACACAGATACGCAGTATTTT.

This chain links TRBV4-1 with TRBJ1-1; no firm D call. Looked up from germline, CDR1 is MGHRA and CDR2 is YSYEKL. The V gene lost 4 bases and the J gene lost 7 bases, with 13 bases spanning the gap. The CDR3 runs 13 residues. The CDR3 DNA reads as TGCGCCAGCAGCCCGTTCTTCGACATTGAAGCTTTCTTT. It specifies CASSPFFDIEAFF.

This clone came up a few times. This sequence joins TRBV6-1 and TRBJ2-3, with D unclear. Trimming took off 1 base at V and 6 bases at J, with 11 bases between the two ends. CDR1 is MNHNS, CDR2 SASEGT, per germline. The CDR3 extends over 14 amino acids. Written as DNA, the CDR3 is TGTGCCAGCAGTGAAGTGGCTTATGCGGATACGCAGTATTTT. It is translated as CASSEVAYADTQYF.

The rearrangement joins TRBV11-2 to TRBJ2-7, with D possibly called TRBD1 or TRBD2 (6 bases each). Looked up from germline, CDR1 is SGHAT and CDR2 is FQNNGV. The CDR3 covers 15 residues. Deletions cut 0 bases from V and 3 bases from J, with 12 bases between. CDR3 DNA sequence: TGTGCCAGCAGCTTAGATCGGGGGCAATACTACGAGCAGTACTTC. Amino acids: CASSLDRGQYYEQYF.